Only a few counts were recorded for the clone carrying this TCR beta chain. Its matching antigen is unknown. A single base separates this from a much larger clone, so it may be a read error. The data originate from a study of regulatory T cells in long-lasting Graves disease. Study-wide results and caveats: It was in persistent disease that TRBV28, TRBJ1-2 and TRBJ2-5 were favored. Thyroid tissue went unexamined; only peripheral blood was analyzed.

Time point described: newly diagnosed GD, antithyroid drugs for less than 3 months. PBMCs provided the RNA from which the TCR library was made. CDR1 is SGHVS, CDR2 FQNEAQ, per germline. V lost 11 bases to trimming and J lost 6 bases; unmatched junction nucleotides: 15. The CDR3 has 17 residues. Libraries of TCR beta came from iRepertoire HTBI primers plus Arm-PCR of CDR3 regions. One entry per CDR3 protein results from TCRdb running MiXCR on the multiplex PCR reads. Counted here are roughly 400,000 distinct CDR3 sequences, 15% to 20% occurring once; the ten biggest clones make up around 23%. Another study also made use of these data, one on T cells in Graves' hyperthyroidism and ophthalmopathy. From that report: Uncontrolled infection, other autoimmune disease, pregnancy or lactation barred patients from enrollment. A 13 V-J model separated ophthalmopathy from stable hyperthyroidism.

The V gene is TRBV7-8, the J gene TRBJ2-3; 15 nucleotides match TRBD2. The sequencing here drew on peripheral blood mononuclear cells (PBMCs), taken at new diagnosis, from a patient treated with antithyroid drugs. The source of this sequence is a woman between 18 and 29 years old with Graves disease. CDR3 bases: TGTGCCGGCGGGGCCAGGACTAGCGGGAGGGCCGTGGATACGCAGTATTTT. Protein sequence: CAGGARTSGRAVDTQYF.